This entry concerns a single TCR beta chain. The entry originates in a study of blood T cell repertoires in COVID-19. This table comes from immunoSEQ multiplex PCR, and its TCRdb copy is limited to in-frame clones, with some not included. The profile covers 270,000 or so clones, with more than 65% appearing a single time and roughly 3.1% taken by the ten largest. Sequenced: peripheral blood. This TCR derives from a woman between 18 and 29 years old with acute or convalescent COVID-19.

CDR3 nucleotides: TGTGCCAGCAGCCGAGAGACGGTGGCGGGCTATGGCTACACCTTC. This sequence encodes CASSRETVAGYGYTF. The genes are TRBV11-2 and TRBJ1-2, with D hard to call. The CDR3 runs to 15 residues. Trimming removed 5 bases at V and 4 bases at J, with 17 bases between. CDR1 SGHAT and CDR2 FQNNGV come from the germline V gene. Full variable domain (remainder filled in from reference TRBV11-2 and TRBJ1-2): EAGVAQSPRYKIIEKRQSVAFWCNPISGHATLYWYQQILGQGPKLLIQFQNNGVVDDSQLPKDRFSAERLKGVDSTLKIQPAKLEDSAVYLCASSRETVAGYGYTFGSGTRLTVV.